This T cell receptor (beta chain) was sequenced during a study of shared clonotypes between healthy human individuals. The study, taken as a whole, reports: Larger richness was generally estimated for naive than memory subsets.

To note about this clone: What it binds is unknown.

Replicate PCRs run on sorted subsets employed around 200 ng DNA, around 27,000 T cell genomes. Measured with immunoSEQ multiplex PCR; TCRdb has only the in-frame clones, and not every one. The table has about 1.5 million clones, 98% seen once. The V gene lost 5 bases and the J gene lost 5 bases, with 25 bases spanning the gap. This CDR3 comprises 17 residues. The germline V gene encodes CDR1 SGHTA and CDR2 FQGNSA. The clonotype was recovered from a young man in good health. The rearrangement links TRBV7-2 to TRBJ2-7; TRBD1 might be the D (5 bases). The specimen sequenced was naive CD4+ T cells sorted from blood. Subset given: CD45RA+ positively selected. The CDR3 loop reads CASSLTTGRTTENEQYF. The DNA for the CDR3 is TGTGCCAGCAGCCTAACCACCGGACGGACAACGGAGAACGAGCAGTACTTC.